Following are 29 T cell receptor beta chains from one sample sequenced in a study of T cells in Graves' hyperthyroidism and ophthalmopathy. RNA transcripts provided the source from which TCR beta CDR3 regions were amplified. HTBI primers were employed in a first-round RT-PCR of the TCR CDR3. Each CDR3 protein is one row after TCRdb ran MiXCR on the multiplex PCR reads. The data hold approximately 640,000 distinct CDR3 sequences, with nearly 45% observed a single time. Material: peripheral blood or thyroid tissue (not recorded which). The receptors here all came from an adult man with Graves' disease, either hyperthyroidism or ophthalmopathy (not recorded which).

The rearrangement uses TRBV7-6 and TRBJ1-3; D not certain. The CDR3 totals 11 residues. Germline CDR1 reads SGHVS; CDR2 reads FNYEAQ. Between the trimmed V and J ends, which lost 3 bases and 8 bases, there was a span of 5 bases. The CDR3 loop reads CASSFRDTIYF. DNA for the CDR3: TGTGCCAGCAGCTTCCGGGACACCATATATTTT.

The rearrangement uses TRBV7-9 and TRBJ1-3; no definite D call. Trimming left V 1 base short and J 9 bases short, with 10 bases between. Germline CDR1 is SEHNR and CDR2 is FQNEAQ (reference sequence). CDR3 length equals 13 residues. CDR3 residues: CASSLDSQVTIYF. CDR3 bases: TGTGCCAGCAGCTTAGATTCGCAGGTCACCATATATTTT.

The gene calls are TRBV15 and TRBJ1-6; 8 nucleotides agree with TRBD1. V gave up 5 bases and J gave up 3 bases; unmatched junction bases: 0. Germline V gives CDR1 LNHNV, CDR2 YYDKDF (reference sequence). This CDR3 is 14 amino acids long. CDR3 protein: CATSGQGYNSPLHF. CDR3 nucleotide sequence: TGTGCCACCAGCGGACAGGGCTATAATTCACCCCTCCACTTT.

This clonotype was found a few times. The chain carries TRBV20-1 and TRBJ2-2, with 9 bases fitting TRBD1. With V trimmed by 7 bases and J by 7 bases, 7 bases remained unmatched. The length of the CDR3 is 13 residues. Per the germline V gene, CDR1 is DFQATT and CDR2 is SNEGSKA (reference sequence). The CDR3 loop is CSVTGGGNGELFF. CDR3 DNA sequence: TGCAGTGTCACAGGGGGCGGTAACGGGGAGCTGTTTTTT.

This clonotype was counted at least ten times. V gene TRBV7-2 combines with J gene TRBJ2-7, with a tentative D call TRBD1 (6 bases). Germline CDR1 reads SGHTA; CDR2 reads FQGNSA. Between the trimmed V and J ends, which lost 4 bases and 2 bases, there was a span of 12 bases. The CDR3 is 14 residues long. CDR3 residues: CASSSPQGTYEQYF. DNA of the CDR3: TGTGCCAGCAGCTCTCCCCAGGGGACCTACGAGCAGTACTTC.

This clonotype occurred many times. V is TRBV7-2 and J is TRBJ1-4; D not resolved. Trimming removed 5 bases at V and 5 bases at J, with 12 bases between. Looked up from germline, CDR1 is SGHTA and CDR2 is FQGNSA. The CDR3 spans 14 residues. The CDR3 region is CASSQVGGNEKLFF. CDR3 coding DNA: TGTGCCAGCAGCCAAGTGGGCGGGAATGAAAAACTGTTTTTT.

The chain joins TRBV20-1 to TRBJ1-2; D may be TRBD1 (6 bases). The V end lost 0 bases, the J end lost 7 bases, and 12 bases lay between the germline ends. This CDR3 is built from 13 residues. The V gene's germline CDR1 is DFQATT and CDR2 SNEGSKA (reference sequence). Written as DNA, the CDR3 is TGCAGTGCTAGAGATGTCGGGGGGCCTGGCTACACCTTC. It codes for CSARDVGGPGYTF.

Note on this clonotype: One end of the junction does not line up with germline, which may come from a read error. J is TRBJ2-5 and V is TRBV10-3; D possibly corresponds to TRBD1 (6 bases). Germline lookup yields CDR1 ENHRY and CDR2 SYGVKD. CDR3 length: 14 residues. For the CDR3, the DNA is TGTGCCATCAGTGAGTCTGGACAGCAAGAGGCCCAGTACTTC. This gives the protein CAISESGQQEAQYF.

This clonotype was recorded many times. CDR3 DNA: TGCAGTGCTACCACAAGGGAGGCGGGGGATTCACCCCTCCACTTT. It codes for CSATTREAGDSPLHF. The genes are TRBV20-1 and TRBJ1-6; weak D call: TRBD1 (5 bases). V was clipped by 4 bases and J by 8 bases, with 18 bases between them. The CDR3 has 15 amino acids. Germline V gives CDR1 DFQATT, CDR2 SNEGSKA (reference sequence).

As regards this clonotype: This clone may be a read error of a much larger clone one base away. The conserved phenylalanine or tryptophan is not found at the CDR3 terminus, so this likely reflects a read error. This chain joins TRBV7-9 and TRBJ2-5; 9 bases are a match to TRBD1. The V gene's germline CDR1 is SEHNR and CDR2 FQNEAQ (reference sequence). The CDR3 is made up of 16 amino acids. Germline trimming cut 7 bases from V and 4 bases from J; bases unmatched to any gene: 13. The CDR3 here is CASIPDTGTGIETQYL. The CDR3 coding sequence is TGTGCCAGCATACCCGACACCGGGACAGGGATAGAGACCCAGTACCTC.

This clonotype was seen a handful of times. The chain has TRBV7-9 and TRBJ1-2; 7 nucleotides line up with TRBD1. J lost 1 base, V lost 6 bases, and 8 bases had no gene match. CDR3 size: 15 residues. Germline CDR1 reads SEHNR; CDR2 reads FQNEAQ (reference sequence). The CDR3 sequence is CASRGRTGDNYGYTF. The DNA for the CDR3 is TGTGCCAGCAGAGGCAGGACAGGCGATAACTATGGCTACACCTTC. The full variable domain, with the rest looked up from reference TRBV7-9 and TRBJ1-2, is DTGVSQNPRHKITKRGQNVTFRCDPISEHNRLYWYRQTLGQGPEFLTYFQNEAQLEKSRLLSDRFSAERPKGSFSTLEIQRTEQGDSAMYLCASRGRTGDNYGYTFGSGTRLTVV.

This clonotype was picked up many times. This chain joins TRBV7-2 and TRBJ2-5, with 9 bases identical to TRBD2. Trimming removed 1 base from V and 6 bases from J; junction bases left unmatched: 3. This CDR3 contains 14 residues. Germline loops: CDR1 SGHTA, CDR2 FQGNSA. CDR3 nucleotides: TGTGCCAGCAGCTTAGAGTCTAGCGGGAAGACCCAGTACTTC. It encodes CASSLESSGKTQYF.

Concerning this clonotype: This may arise from a read error, as a much more abundant clone is one base away. This chain links TRBV10-3 with TRBJ2-5, with D possibly matching TRBD2 (5 bases). The CDR3 runs to 14 residues. CDR1 and CDR2 (germline): ENHRY, SYGVKD. The CDR3 loop is CAISESGAAATRYF. The CDR3 nucleotides read TGTGCCATCAGTGAGTCAGGAGCGGCCGCTACCCGGTACTTC.

The V call is TRBV7-9, the J call TRBJ2-2; 11 nucleotides agree with TRBD1. V was clipped by 5 bases and J by 7 bases; unmatched bases: 6. CDR3 length: 15 residues. Germline V CDR1 and CDR2: SEHNR, FQNEAQ (reference sequence). The CDR3 DNA reads TGTGCCAGCAGCCGGACAGGGGGCGCCAACGGGGAGCTGTTTTTT. Translation: CASSRTGGANGELFF.

A remark on this clonotype: With a much larger clone just one base away, this may be a read error. This chain joins TRBV5-4 and TRBJ1-6; the D is unclear. CDR3 length: 13 amino acids. Trimming removed 3 bases at V and 5 bases at J, with 6 bases between. Germline values: CDR1 SGHNT, CDR2 YYREEE (reference sequence). The CDR3 coding sequence is TGTGCCAGCAGCTCCGTTCATAATTCACCCCTCCACTTT. Translated: CASSSVHNSPLHF.

Only a few counts were recorded for this clonotype. This chain joins TRBV9 and TRBJ1-2; D unresolved. CDR3 size: 13 residues. Trimming removed 3 bases from V and 3 bases from J, with 9 bases in between. Germline CDR1 and CDR2: SGDLS and YYNGEE. CDR3 region: CASSARRDYGYTF. As DNA, the CDR3 is TGTGCCAGCAGCGCTCGGCGGGACTATGGCTACACCTTC.

The V gene is TRBV12-3 or TRBV12-4, the J gene TRBJ2-7; D may be TRBD2 (5 bases). CDR3 size: 14 residues. Trimming removed 6 bases from V and 1 base from J, with 13 bases in between. The CDR3: CASSPLEGSYEQYF. CDR3 nucleotide sequence: TGTGCCAGCAGCCCCCTAGAGGGTTCCTACGAGCAGTACTTC.

Many counts were recorded for this clonotype. The V call is TRBV6-4, the J call TRBJ1-6; D is undetermined. The V end lost 1 base, the J end lost 10 bases, and 11 bases lay between the germline ends. In germline, CDR1 is MRHNA, CDR2 SNTAGT. This CDR3 spans 14 amino acids. The CDR3 loop is CASSDYSKGSPLHF. CDR3 bases: TGTGCCAGCAGTGACTATTCCAAGGGCTCACCCCTCCACTTT.

This clonotype was seen only a few times. The rearrangement uses TRBV20-1 and TRBJ1-6; 7 bases are a match to TRBD1. CDR3 length: 15 amino acids. J was trimmed by 14 bases and V by 0 bases; bases with no gene match: 13. Germline values: CDR1 DFQATT, CDR2 SNEGSKA (reference sequence). The CDR3 bases are TGCAGTGCTAGAGACTTACGGGACAGTCATCATGCCCTCCACTTT. It codes for CSARDLRDSHHALHF.

This chain links TRBV7-9 with TRBJ1-1, with 10 positions matching TRBD1. The CDR3 extends over 16 amino acids. J was trimmed by 0 bases and V by 4 bases; bases with no gene match: 5. CDR1 is SEHNR and CDR2 is FQNEAQ in the germline V gene (reference sequence). CDR3 loop: CASSSGTGVLNTEAFF. CDR3 sequence (DNA): TGTGCCAGCAGCTCCGGGACAGGGGTCCTGAACACTGAAGCTTTCTTT.

Points on this clonotype: A read error is possible here, since a much larger clone lies one base away. The chain carries TRBV7-9 and TRBJ2-5, with D perhaps matching TRBD2 (6 bases). V lost 3 bases to trimming and J lost 5 bases, with 16 bases between them. The CDR3 has 15 amino acids. Germline V lookup: CDR1 SEHNR, CDR2 FQNEAQ (reference sequence). The CDR3 spells CASSFEGLKVETQYF. CDR3 nucleotide sequence: TGTGCCAGCAGCTTTGAGGGACTCAAAGTCGAGACCCAGTACTTC.

This clonotype showed up just a few times. The rearrangement links TRBV4-1 to TRBJ2-7, with TRBD1 matching over 8 bases. Germline-derived CDR1 and CDR2 are MGHRA and YSYEKL. The ends lost 4 bases at V and 3 bases at J; junction bases unmatched: 8. This CDR3 spans 15 amino acids. The CDR3 DNA sequence: TGCGCCAGCAGCCCCAAAGCTACAGGGGGCTACGAGCAGTACTTC. This sequence encodes CASSPKATGGYEQYF.

The rearrangement uses TRBV20-1 and TRBJ2-2; D remains unclear. The V gene's germline CDR1 is DFQATT and CDR2 SNEGSKA (reference sequence). V shed 0 bases and J shed 7 bases, with 3 bases lying between them. This CDR3 is 11 amino acids long. The CDR3 bases are TGCAGTGCTAGAGAAGACGGGGAGCTGTTTTTT. Amino acids: CSAREDGELFF.

This clonotype was counted between two and nine times. The chain has TRBV19 and TRBJ1-1, with no clear D. In germline, CDR1 is LNHDA, CDR2 SQIVND (reference sequence). Trimming took 4 bases from V and 6 from J, leaving 15 bases between them. CDR3 length: 14 amino acids. DNA of the CDR3: TGTGCCAGTAGTACAAAGGGAGGTTTCCCTGAAGCTTTCTTT. Translating gives CASSTKGGFPEAFF.

This chain joins TRBV24-1 and TRBJ2-5, with 7 bases matching TRBD2. V gave up 3 bases and J gave up 4 bases; unmatched junction bases: 4. Germline CDR1 reads KGHDR; CDR2 reads SFDVKD. This CDR3 comprises 14 residues. CDR3: CATSDPGGGETQYF. The CDR3 bases are TGTGCCACCAGTGATCCGGGGGGTGGAGAGACCCAGTACTTC.

This clonotype was counted at least ten times. This sequence joins TRBV19 and TRBJ2-7, with no clear D. Germline V lookup: CDR1 LNHDA, CDR2 SQIVND (reference sequence). This CDR3 is built from 11 residues. Trimming took 6 bases from V and 5 from J, leaving 8 bases between them. CDR3 coding DNA: TGTGCCAGTAGCCGCGAGGACGAGCAGTACTTC. This encodes CASSREDEQYF.

The chain uses TRBV2 and TRBJ2-7, with D tentatively TRBD2 (6 bases). Trimming shortened V by 3 bases and J by 4 bases, and 10 bases separated the two germline ends. Germline V gene data show CDR1 as SNHLY and CDR2 as FYNNEI. This CDR3 region has 13 residues. CDR3 sequence reads: CASSEGGEYEQYF. CDR3 coding DNA: TGTGCCAGCAGTGAGGGGGGAGAGTACGAGCAGTACTTC. Full variable domain (missing parts from reference TRBV2 and TRBJ2-7): EPEVTQTPSHQVTQMGQEVILRCVPISNHLYFYWYRQILGQKVEFLVSFYNNEISEKSEIFDDQFSVERPDGSNFTLKIRSTKLEDSAMYFCASSEGGEYEQYFGPGTRLTVT.

V gene TRBV24-1 combines with J gene TRBJ1-2; 7 positions match TRBD1. CDR3 length: 14 amino acids. CDR1 is KGHDR, CDR2 SFDVKD, per germline. V lost 1 base to trimming and J lost 4 bases; unmatched junction nucleotides: 2. The CDR3 nucleotides are TGTGCCACCAGTGATTTACAGGGGAGCTATGGCTACACCTTC. Translation gives CATSDLQGSYGYTF.

This clonotype has more than one count but fewer than ten. The chain links TRBV20-1 to TRBJ2-7; D might be TRBD2 (5 bases). Trimming stripped 3 bases from V and 4 bases from J, with 16 bases between. The germline V gene encodes CDR1 DFQATT and CDR2 SNEGSKA (reference sequence). CDR3 length: 14 residues. The CDR3 DNA follows: TGCAGTGCTAGGCGAGGGTCGGGCAAATACGAGCAGTACTTC. Protein: CSARRGSGKYEQYF.